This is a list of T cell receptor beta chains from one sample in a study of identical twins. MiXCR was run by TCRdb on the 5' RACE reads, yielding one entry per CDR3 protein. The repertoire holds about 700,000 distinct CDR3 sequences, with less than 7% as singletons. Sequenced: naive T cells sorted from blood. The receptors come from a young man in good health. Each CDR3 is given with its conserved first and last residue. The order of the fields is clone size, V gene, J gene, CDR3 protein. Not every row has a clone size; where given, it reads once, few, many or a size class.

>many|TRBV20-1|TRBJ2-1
CSARDTSRGEQFF
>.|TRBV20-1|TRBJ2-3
CSASNPRRRGTYQAIADTQYF
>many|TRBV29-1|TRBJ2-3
CSVLGTSGTYSTDTQYF
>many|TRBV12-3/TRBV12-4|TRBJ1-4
CASSLEGEATNEKLFF
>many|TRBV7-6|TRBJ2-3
CASSSDPNRGDTQYF
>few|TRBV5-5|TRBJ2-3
CASGEGGTDTQYF
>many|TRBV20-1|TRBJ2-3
CSVPTSGRDTQYF
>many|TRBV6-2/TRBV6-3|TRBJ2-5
CASSYLETQYF
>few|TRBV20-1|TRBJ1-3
CSATNQIHSGNTIYF
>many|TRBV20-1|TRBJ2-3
CSARDASGGPFTDTQYF
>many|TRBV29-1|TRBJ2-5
CSVVGIGQETQYF
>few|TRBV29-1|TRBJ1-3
CSVEVTGTGPGNTIYF
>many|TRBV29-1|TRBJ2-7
CSVATGTYEQYF
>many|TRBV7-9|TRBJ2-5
CASSGDTWGETQYF
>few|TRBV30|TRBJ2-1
CAWLGLHNEQFF
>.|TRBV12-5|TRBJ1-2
CARGERFYGYTF
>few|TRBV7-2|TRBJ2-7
CASSQGGGEQYF
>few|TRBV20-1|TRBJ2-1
CSASRLGGRNEQFF
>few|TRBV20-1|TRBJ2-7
CSVQKPPTSGRAYEQYF
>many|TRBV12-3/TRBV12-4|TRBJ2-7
CASRFSGRDFYEQYF
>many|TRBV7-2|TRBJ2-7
CASSAPAGSSYEQYF
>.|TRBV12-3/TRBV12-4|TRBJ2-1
CASSRDRDRTYNEQFF
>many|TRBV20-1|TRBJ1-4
CSACDPGKKKLFF
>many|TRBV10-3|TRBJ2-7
CAIREGAGDEQYF
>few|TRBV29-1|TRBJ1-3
CSVAGESGNTIYF
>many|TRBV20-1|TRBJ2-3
CSARGGRSASTDTQYF